This T cell receptor beta chain was captured by sequencing in a study of CD8 T cells in ankylosing spondylitis. Preparation of TCR beta libraries was done by quantitative 5'-RACE with molecular barcodes. TCRdb re-derived calls from the 5' RACE reads in MiXCR, one entry per CDR3 protein. The data show around 450,000 distinct CDR3 sequences, more than 25% seen once. In its sample, this clonotype was seen a few times. Its cognate antigen is unknown. Trimming pared 0 bases from V and 0 bases from J, leaving 6 bases between. The CDR3 consists of 14 residues. Germline lookup yields CDR1 SGHRS and CDR2 YFSETQ. Study observations and caveats: Typical of ankylosing spondylitis blood, it appeared, was a TCR beta motif of 7 or 8 highly homologous variants. Disease-linked clones were found to be CD8+ and relatively rare in peripheral blood. The authors reported significant enrichment of disease-linked clones in matched ankylosing spondylitis synovial fluid.

This TCR derives from a male donor with ankylosing spondylitis. Sequenced: blood, either unsorted or a sorted T cell fraction (not recorded which). The chain carries TRBV5-1 and TRBJ2-5; D might be TRBD2 (5 bases). The CDR3 region has the DNA TGCGCCAGCAGCTTGGCGGGGAACCAAGAGACCCAGTACTTC. Its protein product is CASSLAGNQETQYF.